The entry that follows covers one T cell receptor (beta chain) sequence. No antigen is known for it. Deletions cut 4 bases from V and 10 bases from J, with 14 bases between. There are 13 residues in the CDR3. The germline gives CDR1 SGHNT, CDR2 YENEEA. Sequencing was performed with immunoSEQ multiplex PCR; in TCRdb, only in-frame clones are kept and a portion is missing. The sample includes tens of thousands of clones, about nine tenths seen only once; the top ten take more than 7.5%. Relapse after autologous stem cell transplantation occurred in every patient, and brentuximab vedotin exposure varied. Responses achieved at best were complete response, partial response or progressive disease. The data derive from a study of PD-1 blockade in classical Hodgkin lymphoma. General observations from the study: Repertoire differences have undefined causes, possibly disease activity or prior therapy.

This TCR was sampled from a human donor with classical Hodgkin lymphoma. The source material was peripheral blood mononuclear cells (PBMCs), sampled at baseline. V gene TRBV11-3 combines with J gene TRBJ2-1; D call uncertain. CDR3 sequence: CASSSQGSGEQFF. CDR3 coding DNA: TGTGCCAGCAGCTCCCAAGGGTCCGGGGAGCAGTTCTTC. Complete variable domain (other parts from reference TRBV11-3 and TRBJ2-1): EAGVVQSPRYKIIEKKQPVAFWCNPISGHNTLYWYLQNLGQGPELLIRYENEEAVDDSQLPKDRFSAERLKGVDSTLKIQPAELGDSAVYLCASSSQGSGEQFFGPGTRLTVL.